This TCR beta chain originates from a study of shared clonotypes between healthy human individuals. Study-wide results and limits: Generation probability values for non-shared clonotypes were lower than those for clonotypes shared by all four donors.

A note on this clone: As yet, its antigen is unknown.

CDR1 and CDR2 (germline): SGHTA, FQGNSA. Trimming removed 5 bases from V and 5 bases from J; junction bases left unmatched: 11. The length of the CDR3 is 15 residues. Healthy adults negative for HIV, lacking recent acute infections or vaccinations, served as donors. In the authors' workflow: Junction-only sequences without quality scores were provided by ImmunoSEQ, so filtering was different. Assay: immunoSEQ multiplex PCR; the TCRdb copy retains only in-frame clones and omits some. V and J calls plus clone size are reproduced from that table; the DNA served to infer D and trimming. Found here are about 980,000 clones, less than 85% of them singletons; the top ten hold approximately 1.5%.

This TCR was recovered from a man between 18 and 29 years old in good health. The gene calls are TRBV7-2 and TRBJ2-5; 7 bases line up with TRBD2. Sequencing was carried out using memory CD4+ T cells sorted from blood. Subset of the sample: CD45RA-negative fraction. CDR3 in amino acids: CASSESGAKGETQYF. Written as DNA, the CDR3 is TGTGCCAGCAGCGAGAGCGGGGCTAAGGGGGAGACCCAGTACTTC.